This T cell receptor (beta chain) was obtained from a study of CD8+CD57+ T cells in acquired aplastic anemia. Genomic DNA constituted the template upon which TCR beta VDJ and CDR3 profiling was performed. A single record per CDR3 protein comes from TCRdb applying MiXCR to the reads. The table includes 400,000 to 600,000 distinct CDR3 sequences, about a third detected once. This clonotype was recorded many times. Patients chosen for sequencing had CD8+CD57+ cells that had expanded, as shown by flow cytometry. The receptor was isolated from a human donor with aplastic anemia. Material: sorted CD4+, CD8+, or CD8+CD57+ T cells (not recorded which) from PBMCs.

CDR3 residues: CASATHQPQHF. The CDR3 DNA follows: TGTGCCAGCGCGACTCATCAGCCCCAGCATTTT. The rearrangement uses TRBV2 and TRBJ1-5; no definite D call. The CDR3 consists of 11 residues. Germline loops: CDR1 SNHLY, CDR2 FYNNEI. Trimming took off 8 bases at V and 5 bases at J, with 7 bases between the two ends.